The 8 T cell receptor beta chains presented below share a single source sample, sequenced in a study of regulatory T cells in long-lasting Graves disease. Time point indicated: persistent/refractory GD, antithyroid drugs over 5 years with positive TRAb. RNA isolated from PBMCs was used to make the TCR library. Combining iRepertoire HTBI primers with Arm-PCR of CDR3 regions, the authors built TCR beta libraries. TCRdb ran MiXCR on the multiplex PCR reads and lists one entry per CDR3 protein. Here the sample spans about 470,000 distinct CDR3 sequences, 20% to 25% being singletons. The input for sequencing was peripheral blood mononuclear cells (PBMCs), taken when the disease was refractory, from a patient treated with antithyroid drugs. The receptors were gathered from a female donor with Graves disease.

This clonotype was counted at least ten times. V usage is TRBV2 and J usage is TRBJ1-2; D possibly corresponds to TRBD1 (5 bases). V lost 8 bases, J lost 0 bases, and 13 bases lay in between. The CDR3 loop spans 14 amino acids. The germline gives CDR1 SNHLY, CDR2 FYNNEI. For the CDR3, the DNA is TGTGCCAGCCAGGGCAGCCAATCTAACTATGGCTACACCTTC. The encoded protein is CASQGSQSNYGYTF.

In its sample, this clonotype was seen many times. The chain employs TRBV2 and TRBJ2-7, with D possibly matching TRBD1 (7 bases). V was trimmed by 6 bases and J by 3 bases, leaving 15 bases between them. Germline values: CDR1 SNHLY, CDR2 FYNNEI. The CDR3 is made up of 14 amino acids. The CDR3 DNA reads TGTGCCAGCAGAACTAGACAGGGAGGCTACGAGCAGTACTTC. Its protein is CASRTRQGGYEQYF. Full variable domain (outside the CDR3, taken from reference TRBV2 and TRBJ2-7): EPEVTQTPSHQVTQMGQEVILRCVPISNHLYFYWYRQILGQKVEFLVSFYNNEISEKSEIFDDQFSVERPDGSNFTLKIRSTKLEDSAMYFCASRTRQGGYEQYFGPGTRLTVT.

This clonotype came up many times. The genes are TRBV28 and TRBJ1-5; D is unresolved. From germline, CDR1 is MDHEN and CDR2 SYDVKM. Trimming shortened V by 8 bases and J by 0 bases, and 11 bases separated the two germline ends. The CDR3 runs 14 residues. CDR3 nucleotides: TGTGCCAGCGGGCCGCGGGATAGCAATCAGCCCCAGCATTTT. Its protein product is CASGPRDSNQPQHF.

J is TRBJ2-1 and V is TRBV6-5; 14 bases line up with TRBD2. This CDR3 has 17 amino acids. Germline-derived CDR1 and CDR2 are MNHEY and SVGAGI. With 0 bases clipped from V and 4 bases from J, the junction kept 2 bases outside the gene matches. The CDR3 is CASSYSWTSGGYNEQFF. In DNA form, the CDR3 reads TGTGCCAGCAGTTACTCCTGGACTAGCGGGGGGTACAATGAGCAGTTCTTC.

The chain recombines TRBV13 with TRBJ2-7; 9 bases align to TRBD1. Germline CDR1 is PRHDT and CDR2 is FYEKMQ (reference sequence). J lost 5 bases, V lost 3 bases, and 8 bases had no gene match. This CDR3 is 15 amino acids long. The CDR3 loop is CASSFTGQGINEQYF. CDR3 sequence (DNA): TGTGCCAGCAGCTTTACGGGACAGGGAATCAACGAGCAGTACTTC.

This clonotype has just a few counts. The chain employs TRBV4-2 and TRBJ2-7; TRBD2 aligns across 7 bases. Germline values: CDR1 LGHNA, CDR2 YNFKEQ. J gave up 2 bases and V 8 bases, and 12 bases lay outside the gene matches. This CDR3 spans 15 amino acids. In DNA form, the CDR3 reads TGTGCCAGCCCCCTCGGGGAGCGGGATACCTACGAGCAGTACTTC. It codes for CASPLGERDTYEQYF.

This clonotype was recorded a few times. The chain carries TRBV20-1 and TRBJ2-7; the match to TRBD2 covers 7 bases. J gave up 1 base and V 6 bases, and 6 bases lay outside the gene matches. Germline assignment: CDR1 DFQATT and CDR2 SNEGSKA (reference sequence). The CDR3 totals 13 residues. The CDR3 here is CSALGEGSYEQYF. CDR3 in DNA: TGCAGTGCCCTCGGGGAGGGATCCTACGAGCAGTACTTC.

The V and J genes are TRBV6-2 or TRBV6-3 and TRBJ2-1, with 9 positions matching TRBD2. V was pared by 7 bases and J by 4 bases, with 8 bases of the junction left unmatched. This CDR3 spans 15 amino acids. Looked up from germline, CDR1 is MNHEY and CDR2 is SVGEGT. Written as DNA, the CDR3 is TGTGCCAGCACGTTTAGCGGGAGTACGTACAATGAGCAGTTCTTC. This sequence encodes CASTFSGSTYNEQFF.